The rows below give T cell receptor beta chains drawn from one sample of a study of identical twins. TCRdb called the 5' RACE reads again in MiXCR, with one record for every CDR3 protein. The sample carries about 530,000 distinct CDR3 sequences, roughly 15% recorded once. This sample also appeared in a second study, on yellow fever vaccine responses in identical twins.

Source material: CD4+ T cells sorted from blood. The receptors stem from a woman aged 18-35 years in good health. CDR3s include the opening cysteine and the closing phenylalanine or tryptophan. A D gene is named only where the DNA matches it firmly.

j_call | v_call | d_call | cdr3_aa
TRBJ2-1 | TRBV9 | . | CASSVLAWGSDNEQFF
TRBJ2-2 | TRBV19 | TRBD2 | CASRPAGVNTGELFF
TRBJ2-7 | TRBV12-3/TRBV12-4 | TRBD2 | CASSGGTSVTYEQYF
TRBJ2-7 | TRBV27 | TRBD1 | CASSLDGQGMREQYF
TRBJ2-7 | TRBV7-3 | TRBD2 | CASSLYLAGFDEQYF
TRBJ2-5 | TRBV15 | TRBD2 | CATSRDLGGLETQYF
TRBJ2-1 | TRBV20-1 | . | CSAQLGPYNEQFF
TRBJ2-3 | TRBV5-5 | . | CASSLNRVGADTQYF
TRBJ2-1 | TRBV29-1 | TRBD2 | CSVGGLAGGQDNEQFF
TRBJ2-7 | TRBV20-1 | . | CSARTGTGPYEQYF
TRBJ2-7 | TRBV4-1 | . | CASSQGTGREPYEQYF
TRBJ1-2 | TRBV20-1 | . | CSATDSYGYTF
TRBJ2-3 | TRBV18 | . | CASSPNRVTDTQYF
TRBJ2-7 | TRBV27 | TRBD1 | CASSNTGGPYEQYF
TRBJ1-1 | TRBV12-3/TRBV12-4 | TRBD1 | CASTPGTGYTEAFF
TRBJ2-5 | TRBV20-1 | . | CSAWGRSQETQYF
TRBJ2-2 | TRBV5-1 | . | CASSLLGLANAGELFF
TRBJ2-5 | TRBV20-1 | . | CSAPMGGETQYF
TRBJ1-1 | TRBV3-1 | TRBD1 | CASTFLTGNTEAFF
TRBJ2-3 | TRBV14 | . | CASSQSMGTDTQYF
TRBJ2-3 | TRBV20-1 | . | CSARKPGTGDSDTQYF
TRBJ1-6 | TRBV4-1 | . | CASSQEVPGISPLHF
TRBJ2-1 | TRBV7-9 | . | CASSLWQASSYNEQFF
TRBJ2-3 | TRBV19 | . | CASMVGGAGVDTQYF
TRBJ2-1 | TRBV20-1 | TRBD1 | CSARELQGVSYNEQFF
TRBJ1-2 | TRBV14 | . | CASSQDRLIGYTF
TRBJ1-2 | TRBV19 | TRBD1 | CASSTGTGGFYGYTF
TRBJ1-1 | TRBV10-1 | . | CASSGVSMNTEAFF
TRBJ1-2 | TRBV7-9 | . | CASSLAGNDYGYTF
TRBJ2-5 | TRBV10-3 | . | CAISQDRPQETQYF
TRBJ2-1 | TRBV3-1 | . | CASSQVGGSYNEQFF
TRBJ2-1 | TRBV12-3/TRBV12-4 | TRBD1 | CASSSPGQGIYEQFF
TRBJ2-5 | TRBV12-3/TRBV12-4 | TRBD1 | CASSFGTGFGETQYF
TRBJ1-5 | TRBV6-1 | TRBD1 | CASSPGAGGKGLTQPQHF
TRBJ2-3 | TRBV4-1 | . | CAISEGTHPSTDTQYF
TRBJ2-1 | TRBV28 | . | CASSPPDRRAVGNEQFF
TRBJ2-5 | TRBV7-9 | TRBD2 | CASSSQGLGNQETQYF
TRBJ2-5 | TRBV10-3 | TRBD2 | CAISEASGGEIGTQYF
TRBJ2-1 | TRBV5-4 | . | CASPSRNEGNEQFF
TRBJ1-1 | TRBV10-3 | TRBD1 | CAITDLPETGSTEAFF
TRBJ2-1 | TRBV20-1 | . | CSARVATEQFF